The rows below give T cell receptor beta chains drawn from one sample of a study of technical replicates of blood from a few donors. Measured with immunoSEQ multiplex PCR; TCRdb has only the in-frame clones, and not every one. The data contain around 90,000 clones, 94% of them singletons. The sequencing input was T cells isolated from PBMCs. Every receptor here comes from a human donor in good health. CDR3s include the opening cysteine and the closing phenylalanine or tryptophan. The order of the fields is J gene, V gene, clone size, D gene, CDR3 protein, CDR3 DNA. A D gene is named only where the DNA matches it firmly. Clone size appears in some rows only: once, few, many, or a class for an expanded clone.

J gene: TRBJ2-7; V gene: TRBV5-4; clone size: .; D gene: .; CDR3 protein: CASSSFGGQPLSYEQYF; CDR3 DNA: TGTGCCAGCAGCTCCTTTGGTGGACAGCCCCTCTCCTACGAGCAGTACTTC
J gene: TRBJ2-1; V gene: TRBV29-1; clone size: .; D gene: .; CDR3 protein: CSRVNVSEKFF; CDR3 DNA: TGCAGCCGCGTCAATGTAAGTGAGAAGTTCTTC
J gene: TRBJ1-5; V gene: TRBV28; clone size: .; D gene: TRBD1; CDR3 protein: CASGPDRERLGTLFQPQHF; CDR3 DNA: TGTGCCAGCGGACCGGACAGGGAACGATTGGGGACCCTTTTCCAGCCCCAGCATTTT
J gene: TRBJ2-5; V gene: TRBV2; clone size: once; D gene: TRBD2; CDR3 protein: CASGAIAGQETQYF; CDR3 DNA: TGTGCCAGCGGGGCTATAGCGGGACAAGAGACCCAGTACTTC
J gene: TRBJ2-7; V gene: TRBV11-3; clone size: .; D gene: .; CDR3 protein: CASSSPGANEQYF; CDR3 DNA: TGTGCCAGCAGCTCCCCAGGGGCCAACGAGCAGTACTTC
J gene: TRBJ2-3; V gene: TRBV11-2; clone size: once; D gene: .; CDR3 protein: CASSLDLDTQYF; CDR3 DNA: TGTGCCAGCAGCTTAGATCTAGATACGCAGTATTTT
J gene: TRBJ1-1; V gene: TRBV18; clone size: .; D gene: .; CDR3 protein: CASSLARGRDTEAFF; CDR3 DNA: TGTGCCAGCTCACTTGCCCGGGGTAGGGACACTGAAGCTTTCTTT
J gene: TRBJ2-1; V gene: TRBV30; clone size: .; D gene: TRBD2; CDR3 protein: CAWSVSGGLKQFF; CDR3 DNA: TGTGCCTGGAGTGTAAGCGGGGGGCTTAAGCAGTTCTTC
J gene: TRBJ2-5; V gene: TRBV11-3; clone size: .; D gene: .; CDR3 protein: CASSSGTTGETQYF; CDR3 DNA: TGTGCCAGCAGCTCCGGGACAACGGGGGAGACCCAGTACTTC
J gene: TRBJ2-7; V gene: TRBV2; clone size: .; D gene: .; CDR3 protein: CASSVWPGLHEGTYEQYF; CDR3 DNA: TGTGCCAGCAGTGTTTGGCCGGGACTCCACGAGGGAACCTACGAGCAGTACTTC
J gene: TRBJ2-1; V gene: TRBV21-1; clone size: .; D gene: .; CDR3 protein: CASSKPDGGDYNEQFF; CDR3 DNA: TGTGCCAGCAGCAAACCCGACGGGGGGGACTACAATGAGCAGTTCTTC
J gene: TRBJ1-2; V gene: TRBV11-3; clone size: .; D gene: .; CDR3 protein: CASSSDRFYGYTF; CDR3 DNA: TGTGCCAGCAGTTCAGACAGGTTCTATGGCTACACCTTC
J gene: TRBJ2-1; V gene: TRBV7-2; clone size: .; D gene: TRBD2; CDR3 protein: CASSLVGGEGGKQFF; CDR3 DNA: TGTGCCAGCAGCTTAGTAGGCGGGGAGGGTGGTAAGCAGTTCTTC
J gene: TRBJ2-2; V gene: TRBV4-1; clone size: .; D gene: TRBD2; CDR3 protein: CASSQFGGTSGTGELFF; CDR3 DNA: TGCGCCAGCAGCCAATTTGGCGGGACTAGCGGAACCGGGGAGCTGTTTTTT
J gene: TRBJ1-1; V gene: TRBV11-3; clone size: .; D gene: .; CDR3 protein: CASSLSGSPRNTEAFF; CDR3 DNA: TGTGCCAGCAGCTTATCGGGGTCGCCCCGGAACACTGAAGCTTTCTTT
J gene: TRBJ2-2; V gene: TRBV7-2; clone size: .; D gene: .; CDR3 protein: CASSLRLAGELFF; CDR3 DNA: TGTGCCAGCAGCTTACGACTAGCCGGGGAGCTGTTTTTT
J gene: TRBJ2-1; V gene: TRBV27; clone size: .; D gene: .; CDR3 protein: CASSWGDEQFF; CDR3 DNA: TGTGCCAGCAGTTGGGGAGATGAGCAGTTCTTC
J gene: TRBJ1-3; V gene: TRBV6-6; clone size: .; D gene: TRBD1; CDR3 protein: CASSYSPGQAQAIYF; CDR3 DNA: TGTGCCAGCAGTTACTCCCCGGGACAGGCCCAGGCCATATATTTT
J gene: TRBJ2-7; V gene: TRBV4-1; clone size: .; D gene: TRBD1; CDR3 protein: CASSQDHTTGVYYEQYF; CDR3 DNA: TGCGCCAGCAGCCAGGACCACACGACAGGGGTATACTACGAGCAGTACTTC
J gene: TRBJ2-5; V gene: TRBV30; clone size: .; D gene: TRBD2; CDR3 protein: CAWSASGTQYF; CDR3 DNA: TGTGCCTGGAGCGCTAGCGGGACCCAGTACTTC
J gene: TRBJ2-2; V gene: TRBV5-1; clone size: .; D gene: .; CDR3 protein: CASSLGAGYTGELFF; CDR3 DNA: TGCGCCAGCAGTTTGGGGGCTGGGTACACCGGGGAGCTGTTTTTT
J gene: TRBJ2-7; V gene: TRBV14; clone size: .; D gene: .; CDR3 protein: CASSQGTELEQYF; CDR3 DNA: TGTGCCAGCAGCCAAGGGACAGAGCTCGAGCAGTACTTC
J gene: TRBJ1-1; V gene: TRBV27; clone size: .; D gene: TRBD1; CDR3 protein: CASSWTGGFGTEAFF; CDR3 DNA: TGTGCCAGCAGTTGGACAGGGGGCTTTGGGACTGAAGCTTTCTTT